The entry below gives a single TCR beta chain sequence along with its context. The CDR3 has 13 residues. The germline V and J ends were trimmed by 8 bases and 5 bases, with 18 bases remaining between them. Per germline, CDR1 SQVTM and CDR2 ANQGSEA. The protocol was immunoSEQ multiplex PCR, while the TCRdb copy is restricted to in-frame clones and leaves out a portion. The table shows around 80,000 clones, with 75% to 90% occurring only once. The source of the sample is a study of blood T cell repertoires in COVID-19. Overall study: The cDNA or gDNA used as material had been derived from T cells, B-cell-depleted T cells, or PBMCs.

Sequencing was done on a sample of peripheral blood. This rearrangement joins TRBV29-1 to TRBJ2-5; D may be TRBD2 (5 bases). The receptor was derived from a man between 60 and 75 years old with acute or convalescent COVID-19. This chain's CDR3 is CSLWVQTGETQYF. CDR3 DNA sequence: TGCAGCCTCTGGGTACAGACGGGGGAGACCCAGTACTTC.